The TCR beta chain under discussion was sequenced for a study of CD8+ T cells in alopecia areata. CDR3 length: 14 residues. With 0 bases removed from V and 3 bases from J, the gap between germline ends came to 8 bases. Germline V gives CDR1 LNHNV, CDR2 YYDKDF (reference sequence). Reverse transcription of extracted RNA yielded cDNA, which provided the sequencing template. The method was immunoSEQ multiplex PCR; TCRdb's version includes in-frame clones alone and lacks a portion of them. The sample carries some 200,000 clones, 60% recorded once. This clone was picked up a small number of times. Specified treatment: oral pan-JAK inhibitor, 5-10 mg twice daily.

The sequencing here drew on CD4+ T cells sorted from blood, taken at week 4, from a patient treated with tofacitinib. This chain links TRBV15 with TRBJ1-2, with unresolved D. The source is a human donor with alopecia areata. The CDR3 is CATSRERNYYGYTF. The CDR3 DNA sequence: TGTGCCACCAGCAGAGAACGGAATTACTATGGCTACACCTTC.